This T cell receptor beta chain was retrieved from a study of CD8+CD57+ T cells in acquired aplastic anemia. Genomic DNA acted as the template from which TCR beta VDJ combination and CDR3 sequence profiling were carried out. TCRdb fed the reads into MiXCR, producing one record per CDR3 protein. The sample lists about 210,000 distinct CDR3 sequences, roughly 33% occurring once. Germline CDR1 reads MNHEY; CDR2 reads SMNVEV (reference sequence). The CDR3 extends over 13 amino acids. The germline V and J ends were trimmed by 8 bases and 7 bases, with 17 bases remaining between them. As regards this clonotype: Antigen: not known.

Study findings and constraints: Some 29 shared CD8+ CDR3s appeared highly expressed within patients' immunodominant clones.

Sequencing was performed on sorted CD4+, CD8+, or CD8+CD57+ T cells (not recorded which) from PBMCs. The chain employs TRBV27 and TRBJ1-2; the D gene is possibly TRBD1 (5 bases). This clonotype originated in a human donor in good health, serving as a control. CDR3 DNA: TGTGCCAGCCGTGGGGGGGTCTCGGGTGGCTACACCTTC. Amino acids: CASRGGVSGGYTF.